This T cell receptor beta chain appears in the sequencing data of a study of follicular helper T cells after annual influenza vaccination. Turning to the study itself: For some subjects, blood spans the 2013-2014, 2014-2015 and 2015-2016 annual vaccinations.

This table comes from immunoSEQ multiplex PCR, and its TCRdb copy is limited to in-frame clones, with some not included. The table has roughly 5,400 clones, 65% to 90% seen once. The CDR3 spans 15 residues. The germline V gene has CDR1 LGHNA and CDR2 YSLEER. V was pared by 1 base and J by 3 bases, with 3 bases of the junction left unmatched. Sample time point: 2015-2016 season, pre-vaccination. Sorted cTfh were non-naive CD4+CXCR5+PD-1+, either ICOS+CD38+ or ICOS-CD38-. Study-wide results and caveats: Just roughly 9-23% of cells analyzed had recovered productive TCRB sequences. Plasmablast frequency change correlated with clonality change in ICOS+CD38+ cTfh.

Note on this clone: Its specificity is unknown.

This sequence was found in an adult who received the influenza vaccine. This sample comprised CXCR5+ CD38- circulating T follicular helper cells from blood, obtained on the day of influenza vaccination. Subset described: circulating Tfh, non-naive CD4+CXCR5+PD-1+ (ICOS+CD38+ or ICOS-CD38-). The genes are TRBV4-3 and TRBJ2-3; TRBD1 aligns across 8 bases. Here the CDR3 DNA reads TGCGCCAGCAGCCAAGGGACAGGGTCGACAGATACGCAGTATTTT. It encodes CASSQGTGSTDTQYF.